This entry lists 19 T cell receptor beta chains sequenced from one sample in a study of T cells of healthy individuals. From the 5' RACE reads, TCRdb called clonotypes with MiXCR, one entry per CDR3 protein. Among some 100,000 distinct CDR3 sequences listed, approximately 15% were seen once. Receptors originate from a human donor in good health.

This clonotype was counted ten times or more. This sequence joins TRBV18 and TRBJ1-6; D uncertain. Germline CDR1 and CDR2: KGHSH and LQKENI. CDR3 length: 14 amino acids. With 3 bases removed from V and 0 bases from J, the gap between germline ends came to 3 bases. The CDR3 reads CASSPSSYNSPLHF. The CDR3 DNA follows: TGTGCCAGCTCACCTAGCTCCTATAATTCACCCCTCCACTTT.

In this sample, this clonotype turned up a few times. This chain connects TRBV6-5 to TRBJ2-2; no reliable D call. With 4 bases removed from V and 8 bases from J, the gap between germline ends came to 8 bases. Germline V gene lookup returns CDR1 MNHEY and CDR2 SVGAGI. The CDR3 is made up of 12 amino acids. CDR3: CASSSTSGELFF. The CDR3 DNA follows: TGTGCCAGCAGTTCGACATCGGGGGAGCTGTTTTTT.

The rearrangement uses TRBV4-1 and TRBJ1-6; a possible D gene is TRBD1 (5 bases). CDR1 is MGHRA and CDR2 is YSYEKL in the germline V gene. V lost 1 base and J lost 2, with 15 bases in between. The CDR3 extends over 18 amino acids. The CDR3 DNA is TGCGCCAGCAGCCAAGGGGAACCGGGACCCACCTATAATTCACCCCTCCACTTT. This translates into CASSQGEPGPTYNSPLHF.

This clonotype was seen a few times. V gene TRBV11-2 combines with J gene TRBJ2-5; D is unresolved. The length of the CDR3 is 11 residues. CDR1 and CDR2 (germline): SGHAT, FQNNGV. Deletions cut 7 bases from V and 4 bases from J, with 7 bases between. CDR3 sequence: CASILGETQYF. The CDR3 DNA reads as TGTGCCAGCATATTAGGAGAGACCCAGTACTTC.

This clonotype occurred many times. The chain recombines TRBV24-1 with TRBJ2-5; either TRBD1 or TRBD2 may supply D (5 bases each). Germline CDR1 is KGHDR and CDR2 is SFDVKD. Trimming removed 9 bases at V and 2 bases at J, with 15 bases between. The CDR3 has 14 residues. CDR3 residues: CATHPRDGQETQYF. The CDR3 coding sequence is TGTGCCACCCACCCCCGGGACGGTCAAGAGACCCAGTACTTC.

The chain uses TRBV4-3 and TRBJ2-1; D call uncertain. V was clipped by 2 bases and J by 2 bases, with 10 bases between them. There are 15 residues in the CDR3. Germline V lookup: CDR1 LGHNA, CDR2 YSLEER. This CDR3 is CASSQFDLPYNEQFF. The CDR3 bases are TGCGCCAGCAGCCAATTTGACCTCCCCTACAATGAGCAGTTCTTC.

This clonotype was seen more than once but under ten times. V is TRBV11-1 and J is TRBJ2-1, with 12 bases lining up with TRBD2. V shed 4 bases and J 6 bases; nucleotides not matched to a gene: 4. The length of the CDR3 is 15 residues. Germline values: CDR1 SGHAT, CDR2 FQDESV (reference sequence). Written as DNA, the CDR3 is TGTGCCAGCAGCTCGACTAGCGGGAGTTTCAATGAGCAGTTCTTC. It specifies CASSSTSGSFNEQFF.

This chain joins TRBV7-2 and TRBJ1-2; 7 bases map to TRBD1. V dropped 5 bases and J dropped 8; count of bases not matched to a gene: 11. The germline CDR1 and CDR2 sequences are SGHTA and FQGNSA. The CDR3 runs 14 residues. CDR3 bases: TGTGCCAGCAGCGCCCAGACAGGGCTGGGAGGCTACACCTTC. Protein product: CASSAQTGLGGYTF.

This clonotype was detected ten times or more. V gene TRBV11-3 combines with J gene TRBJ2-2; a weak D match, TRBD1 (5 bases). The V end was cut by 4 bases, the J end by 1 base, with 16 bases between. This CDR3 has 17 residues. Germline CDR1 SGHNT, CDR2 YENEEA. The CDR3: CASSSTTGQGNTGELFF. As DNA, the CDR3 is TGTGCCAGCAGCTCCACCACCGGCCAGGGGAACACCGGGGAGCTGTTTTTT. Based on the CDR3 plus reference TRBV11-3 and TRBJ2-2, the full variable domain is EAGVVQSPRYKIIEKKQPVAFWCNPISGHNTLYWYLQNLGQGPELLIRYENEEAVDDSQLPKDRFSAERLKGVDSTLKIQPAELGDSAVYLCASSSTTGQGNTGELFFGEGSRLTVL.

This clonotype was recorded at least ten times. The chain has TRBV6-5 and TRBJ2-3, with 8 bases fitting TRBD2. This CDR3 spans 15 amino acids. Germline V gives CDR1 MNHEY, CDR2 SVGAGI. V dropped 0 bases and J dropped 4; count of bases not matched to a gene: 3. As DNA, the CDR3 is TGTGCCAGCAGTTACTCGACGGGGGGGGCAGATACGCAGTATTTT. This translates into CASSYSTGGADTQYF.

This clonotype was observed a handful of times. This rearrangement joins TRBV28 to TRBJ2-5, with D unclear. V was trimmed by 0 bases and J by 5 bases, leaving 16 bases between them. The CDR3 extends over 16 amino acids. The V gene's germline CDR1 is MDHEN and CDR2 SYDVKM. In DNA, the CDR3 is TGTGCCAGCAGTTTATGGGCGGTGAAGGGCCCGGAGACCCAGTACTTC. Residues: CASSLWAVKGPETQYF.

This sequence joins TRBV28 and TRBJ1-1, with D hard to call. This CDR3 is built from 12 residues. V lost 2 bases and J 3 bases, leaving 4 bases between the germline ends. Germline V CDR1 and CDR2: MDHEN, SYDVKM. CDR3 in DNA: TGTGCCAGCAGTTTACAGCACACTGAAGCTTTCTTT. Translation gives CASSLQHTEAFF.

The table lists this clonotype with many counts. J is TRBJ2-1 and V is TRBV9; 7 bases map to TRBD2. J gave up 4 bases and V 0 bases, and 4 bases lay outside the gene matches. CDR1 is SGDLS and CDR2 is YYNGEE in the germline V gene. This CDR3 region has 15 residues. The CDR3 coding sequence is TGTGCCAGCAGCGTAGCTGGCGGGGGATACAATGAGCAGTTCTTC. Translated: CASSVAGGGYNEQFF.

In DNA, the CDR3 is TGTGCCAGCAGCGTAGGGACAGGTGACTCCTACGAGCAGTACTTC. Translating it yields CASSVGTGDSYEQYF. V and J are TRBV9 and TRBJ2-7, with 7 bases identical to TRBD1. V shed 0 bases, J shed 0 bases, and the junction held 3 bases outside the gene matches. CDR1 is SGDLS, CDR2 YYNGEE, per germline. The CDR3 runs 15 residues.

V and J are TRBV2 and TRBJ2-3, with D uncertain. CDR3 length: 13 residues. V lost 5 bases and J 0 bases, leaving 6 bases between the germline ends. Germline V lookup: CDR1 SNHLY, CDR2 FYNNEI. CDR3 nucleotides: TGTGCCAGCAGTAGGGCTAGCACAGATACGCAGTATTTT. It translates to CASSRASTDTQYF.

The sample holds a few counts of this clonotype. The chain carries TRBV24-1 and TRBJ2-3; D might be TRBD2 (5 bases). The length of the CDR3 is 15 residues. Germline CDR1 reads KGHDR; CDR2 reads SFDVKD. V lost 3 bases and J lost 4, with 13 bases in between. The CDR3 here is CATSDAGSIADTQYF. CDR3 in DNA: TGTGCCACCAGTGATGCGGGTAGCATAGCAGATACGCAGTATTTT.

The gene calls are TRBV20-1 and TRBJ2-4; possibly TRBD1 or TRBD2 for D (6 bases each). From germline, CDR1 is DFQATT and CDR2 SNEGSKA (reference sequence). The CDR3 length is 15 residues. V gave up 6 bases and J gave up 2 bases, with 17 bases separating them. CDR3 sequence: CSAITGRYSKNIQYF. Here the CDR3 DNA reads TGCAGTGCAATAACAGGGAGGTATTCCAAAAACATTCAGTACTTC.

The chain uses TRBV2 and TRBJ2-7; TRBD2 is a possible D gene (5 bases). The CDR3 sequence is 15 residues long. V was trimmed by 6 bases and J by 7 bases, leaving 22 bases between them. Germline V gives CDR1 SNHLY, CDR2 FYNNEI. The CDR3 DNA is TGTGCCAGCAGGGCCCGGGGTACGGTCCGCCAAGAGCAGTACTTC. This sequence encodes CASRARGTVRQEQYF.

This clonotype has a count of ten or more. This chain connects TRBV20-1 to TRBJ2-7; tentatively, D is TRBD1 (6 bases). Germline CDR1 reads DFQATT; CDR2 reads SNEGSKA (reference sequence). This CDR3 region has 15 residues. Trimming took 6 bases from V and 0 from J, leaving 18 bases between them. The CDR3 DNA reads TGCAGTGCCAACCTAGGGGGTCCTAGCTCCTACGAGCAGTACTTC. Translating it yields CSANLGGPSSYEQYF.